This TCR beta chain was recovered during a study of blood T cell repertoires in COVID-19. Libraries were prepared by immunoSEQ multiplex PCR; TCRdb keeps only in-frame clonotypes and omits some of them. The repertoire holds around 220,000 clones, with 82% as singletons. Germline values: CDR1 MNHEY, CDR2 SVGAGI. The length of the CDR3 is 15 residues. Trimming took 4 bases from V and 0 from J; bases not matched to a gene: 4. This receptor was obtained from a woman of 80 years or more with active or convalescent COVID-19. The chain employs TRBV6-5 and TRBJ2-7, with 9 bases aligning to TRBD2. The sequencing input was peripheral blood. The CDR3 sequence is CASSSGLAISYEQYF. The CDR3 bases are TGTGCCAGCAGTTCTGGACTAGCGATCTCCTACGAGCAGTACTTC.